A single TCR beta chain is shown here with its context. Its antigen is currently unknown. In TCRdb, the 5' RACE reads were re-called with MiXCR into one record per CDR3 protein. The sample yields 460,000 or so distinct CDR3 sequences, around 14% seen once. Trimming removed 6 bases from V and 4 bases from J; junction bases left unmatched: 11. Germline V gene lookup returns CDR1 MNHNS and CDR2 SASEGT. The CDR3 totals 15 residues. The data originate from a study of identical twins. General study results and limits: Out-of-frame TCR alpha sharing observed in monozygotic twins exceeded model estimates.

The sample was also linked to a second study, of yellow fever vaccine responses in identical twins.

Sequencing input: CD4+ T cells sorted from blood. The receptor's source is a woman under 30 in good health. The rearrangement links TRBV6-1 to TRBJ2-7, with 8 bases that match TRBD2. The CDR3 DNA sequence: TGTGCCAGCAGCCGAGGGGGACTAGGATCTTACGAGCAGTACTTC. Its translation is CASSRGGLGSYEQYF.